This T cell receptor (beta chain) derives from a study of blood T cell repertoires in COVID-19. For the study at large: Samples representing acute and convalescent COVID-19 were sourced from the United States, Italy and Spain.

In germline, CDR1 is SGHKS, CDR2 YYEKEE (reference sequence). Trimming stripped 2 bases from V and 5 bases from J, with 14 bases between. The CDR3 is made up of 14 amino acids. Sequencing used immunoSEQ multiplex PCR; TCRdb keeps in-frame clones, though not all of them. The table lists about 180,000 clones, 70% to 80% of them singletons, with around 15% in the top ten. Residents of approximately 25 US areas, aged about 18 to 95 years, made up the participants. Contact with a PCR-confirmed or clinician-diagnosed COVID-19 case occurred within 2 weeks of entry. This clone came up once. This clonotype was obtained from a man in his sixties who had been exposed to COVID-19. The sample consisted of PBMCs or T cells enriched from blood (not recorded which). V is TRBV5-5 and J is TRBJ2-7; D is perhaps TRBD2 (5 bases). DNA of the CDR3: TGTGCCAGCAGCTTAGGACTGGCCCATGACGAGCAGTACTTC. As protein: CASSLGLAHDEQYF. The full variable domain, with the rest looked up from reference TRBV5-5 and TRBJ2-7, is DAGVTQSPTHLIKTRGQQVTLRCSPISGHKSVSWYQQVLGQGPQFIFQYYEKEERGRGNFPDRFSARQFPNYSSELNVNALLLGDSALYLCASSLGLAHDEQYFGPGTRLTVT.